A selection of T cell receptor beta chains follows, all from one sample in a study of T cells expressing NK-cell markers. TCRdb re-called the 5' RACE reads; one entry per CDR3 protein, DNA not given. This sample's table reports around 280,000 distinct CDR3 sequences. The sequencing input was blood T cells: a sorted CD56 or NKG2C T cell subset, CD4+ or CD8+ T cells, or bulk PBMC T cells (not recorded which). The receptors come from a man aged 18 to 29 in good health. Each CDR3 is given with its conserved first and last residue.

J gene: TRBJ2-3; V gene: TRBV29-1; CDR3 length: 17; CDR3 protein: CSVERGSLAGVVDTQYF
J gene: TRBJ2-1; V gene: TRBV12-5; CDR3 length: 14; CDR3 protein: CASGLALAGNEQFF
J gene: TRBJ1-5; V gene: TRBV27; CDR3 length: 14; CDR3 protein: CASSRRGRSQPQHF
J gene: TRBJ2-4; V gene: TRBV18; CDR3 length: 16; CDR3 protein: CASSSDPLLAKNIQYF
J gene: TRBJ2-7; V gene: TRBV13; CDR3 length: 13; CDR3 protein: CASSRSPTHEQYF
J gene: TRBJ2-3; V gene: TRBV3-1; CDR3 length: 14; CDR3 protein: CASSQAGPSDTQYF
J gene: TRBJ1-1; V gene: TRBV18; CDR3 length: 15; CDR3 protein: CASSPARDMNTEAFF
J gene: TRBJ2-3; V gene: TRBV7-2; CDR3 length: 17; CDR3 protein: CASSPFAGRGRTDTQYF
J gene: TRBJ2-3; V gene: TRBV10-1; CDR3 length: 15; CDR3 protein: CASSEREAGADTQYF
J gene: TRBJ2-7; V gene: TRBV5-1; CDR3 length: 16; CDR3 protein: CASSQMGQGASHEQYF
J gene: TRBJ1-5; V gene: TRBV18; CDR3 length: 14; CDR3 protein: CASSPRRSNQPQHF
J gene: TRBJ2-2; V gene: TRBV7-2; CDR3 length: 14; CDR3 protein: CASSSSGNTGELFF
J gene: TRBJ2-2; V gene: TRBV15; CDR3 length: 15; CDR3 protein: CATSRRVADTGELFF
J gene: TRBJ2-1; V gene: TRBV5-1; CDR3 length: 15; CDR3 protein: CASSLVFASYNEQFF
J gene: TRBJ2-1; V gene: TRBV5-4; CDR3 length: 15; CDR3 protein: CASSLKLGVNNEQFF
J gene: TRBJ2-5; V gene: TRBV6-2/TRBV6-3; CDR3 length: 12; CDR3 protein: CASSYGMETQYF
J gene: TRBJ1-5; V gene: TRBV12-3/TRBV12-4; CDR3 length: 13; CDR3 protein: CASSFGSNQPQHF
J gene: TRBJ2-5; V gene: TRBV7-8; CDR3 length: 14; CDR3 protein: CASSSSRIRETQYF
J gene: TRBJ2-3; V gene: TRBV4-3; CDR3 length: 15; CDR3 protein: CASSQEGLAPDTQYF
J gene: TRBJ1-5; V gene: TRBV1; CDR3 length: 14; CDR3 protein: CTSSQVRINQPQHF
J gene: TRBJ1-3; V gene: TRBV12-3/TRBV12-4; CDR3 length: 11; CDR3 protein: CASTDLNTIYF
J gene: TRBJ2-7; V gene: TRBV20-1; CDR3 length: 13; CDR3 protein: CSASLSRSGGQYF
J gene: TRBJ2-3; V gene: TRBV19; CDR3 length: 16; CDR3 protein: CASSIDRGSRRDTQYF
J gene: TRBJ1-5; V gene: TRBV27; CDR3 length: 15; CDR3 protein: CASSDRAYSNQPQHF